This T cell receptor beta chain appears in the sequencing data of a study of cytomegalovirus exposure and HLA in healthy donors. Of note for this clone: Antigen: not known.

V lost 3 bases to trimming and J lost 3 bases, with 16 bases between them. Germline CDR1 and CDR2: SNHLY and FYNNEI. This CDR3 has 16 amino acids. Points from the study as a whole: According to a subsequent analysis, TCR clusters identified in the first cohort showed a tendency to co-occur across the roughly 120 validation repertoires. The study flagged 150 to 200 TCR beta chains as cytomegalovirus-associated.

Libraries were prepared by immunoSEQ multiplex PCR; TCRdb keeps only in-frame clonotypes and omits some of them. The repertoire holds 150,000 to 200,000 clones, with about nine tenths as singletons. The sample comprised PBMCs. This TCR came from a man between 18 and 35 years old in good health and CMV-seropositive. V gene TRBV2 combines with J gene TRBJ2-3, with D maybe TRBD1 (5 bases). The CDR3 nucleotides are TGTGCCAGCAGTGAGAACCAGGGCGTCAGTACAGATACGCAGTATTTT. Its translation is CASSENQGVSTDTQYF.